This entry is about one TCR beta chain. Its specificity is unknown. This entry comes from a study of T cell repertoires in cytomegalovirus infection. Overall study: It was recently identified HLA-C-restricted and well-studied HLA-B-restricted CMV epitopes that the study used.

TCRdb re-analysed the reads in MiXCR, keeping a single row per CDR3 protein. The sample carries about 270,000 distinct CDR3 sequences, 20% to 25% recorded once. Source: cultured PBMCs, taken from culture after CMV antigen stimulation. The receptor was derived from a human donor in good health (CMV status not recorded). Some clones in this sample may be carry-over from other donors' samples.

Here the CDR3 reads CASSGTSGDQFF. DNA of the CDR3: TGTGCCAGCAGTGGGACTAGCGGGGATCAGTTCTTC. V is TRBV2 and J is TRBJ2-1, with 12 bases matching TRBD2. This CDR3 spans 12 amino acids. V was clipped by 4 bases and J by 13 bases; unmatched bases: 2. Germline CDR1 and CDR2: SNHLY and FYNNEI.